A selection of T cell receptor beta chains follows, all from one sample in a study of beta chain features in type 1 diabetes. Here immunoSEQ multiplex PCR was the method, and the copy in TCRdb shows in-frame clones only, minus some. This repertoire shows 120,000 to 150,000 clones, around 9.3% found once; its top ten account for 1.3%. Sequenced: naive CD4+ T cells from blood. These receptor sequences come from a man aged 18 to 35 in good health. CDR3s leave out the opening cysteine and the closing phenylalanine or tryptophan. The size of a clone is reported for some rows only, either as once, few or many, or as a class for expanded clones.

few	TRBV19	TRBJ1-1	ASSMAGANTEAF
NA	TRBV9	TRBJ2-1	ASSTGLAGGLNEQF
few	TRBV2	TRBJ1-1	ASRAGQGNTEAF
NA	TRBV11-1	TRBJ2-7	ASSLDRVGEQY
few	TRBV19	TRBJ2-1	ASSLNRGYEQF
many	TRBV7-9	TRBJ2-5	ASSLAPGETQY
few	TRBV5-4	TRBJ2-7	ASSFNREEQY
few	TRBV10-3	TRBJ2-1	AIKSGQGAPYNEQF
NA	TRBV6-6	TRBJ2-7	ASSQPGHLSYEQY
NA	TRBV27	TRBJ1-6	ASSLGGTGKGSPLH
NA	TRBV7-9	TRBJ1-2	ASSPGQGVYGYT
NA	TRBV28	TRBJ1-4	ASSRTEKEKLF
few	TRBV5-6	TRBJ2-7	ASSSPGTGGVEQY
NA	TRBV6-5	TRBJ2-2	ASSDQGPGELF
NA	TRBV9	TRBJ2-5	ASSVAPTGGGETQY